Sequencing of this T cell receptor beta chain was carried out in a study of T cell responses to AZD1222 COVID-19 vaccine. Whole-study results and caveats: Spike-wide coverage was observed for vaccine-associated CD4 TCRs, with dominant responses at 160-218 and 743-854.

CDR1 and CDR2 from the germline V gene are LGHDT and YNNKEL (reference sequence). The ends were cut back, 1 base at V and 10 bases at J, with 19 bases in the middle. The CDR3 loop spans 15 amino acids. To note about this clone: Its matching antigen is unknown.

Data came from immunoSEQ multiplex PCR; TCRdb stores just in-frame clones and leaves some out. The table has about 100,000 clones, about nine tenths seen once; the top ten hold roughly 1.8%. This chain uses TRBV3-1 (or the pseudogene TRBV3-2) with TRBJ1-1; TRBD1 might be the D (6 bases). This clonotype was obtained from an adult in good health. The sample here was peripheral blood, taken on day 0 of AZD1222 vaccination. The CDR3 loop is CASSQVTGWTRGAFF. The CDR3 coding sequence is TGTGCCAGCAGCCAAGTGACAGGATGGACGCGAGGAGCTTTCTTT.